A single sample gave rise to the 21 T cell receptor beta chains below, sequenced in a study of blood T cell repertoires in COVID-19. Sequenced by immunoSEQ multiplex PCR; TCRdb stores in-frame clones only, minus some. The repertoire consists of approximately 140,000 clones, with 80% to 90% occurring once and the leading ten covering roughly 3%. The sequenced sample consisted of peripheral blood. These receptor sequences come from a man aged 65 to 85 with acute or convalescent COVID-19.

The chain combines TRBV11-3 with TRBJ1-1; TRBD1 might be the D (6 bases). The germline V and J ends were trimmed by 2 bases and 4 bases, with 8 bases remaining between them. The CDR3 extends over 13 amino acids. Germline V gene data show CDR1 as SGHNT and CDR2 as YENEEA. The CDR3 region is CASSLLGGTEAFF. As DNA, the CDR3 is TGTGCCAGCAGCTTACTAGGGGGCACTGAAGCTTTCTTT.

This sequence joins TRBV6-6 and TRBJ2-5; 7 bases match TRBD1. J lost 1 base, V lost 11 bases, and 4 bases had no gene match. Germline V gene lookup returns CDR1 MNHNY and CDR2 SVGAGI (reference sequence). This CDR3 region has 12 residues. The DNA for the CDR3 is TGTGCCGTCAGGGGGAGCCAAGAGACCCAGTACTTC. It specifies CAVRGSQETQYF.

The chain joins TRBV19 to TRBJ2-1, with D perhaps matching TRBD1 (5 bases). The V end was cut by 7 bases, the J end by 2 bases, with 6 bases between. The CDR3 consists of 12 residues. The germline V gene has CDR1 LNHDA and CDR2 SQIVND (reference sequence). In DNA form, the CDR3 reads TGTGCCAGTAAGGACACCTACAATGAGCAGTTCTTC. Translated, it gives CASKDTYNEQFF.

The chain employs TRBV7-9 and TRBJ2-2; D perhaps matches TRBD2 (5 bases). Trimming left V 5 bases short and J 1 base short, with 11 bases between. The CDR3 has 15 residues. Germline V gene data show CDR1 as SEHNR and CDR2 as FQNEAQ (reference sequence). The CDR3 spells CASSTTSGNTGELFF. CDR3 DNA sequence: TGTGCCAGCAGCACAACCAGCGGGAACACCGGGGAGCTGTTTTTT. The whole variable domain, remainder taken from reference TRBV7-9 and TRBJ2-2, is DTGVSQNPRHKITKRGQNVTFRCDPISEHNRLYWYRQTLGQGPEFLTYFQNEAQLEKSRLLSDRFSAERPKGSFSTLEIQRTEQGDSAMYLCASSTTSGNTGELFFGEGSRLTVL.

The chain recombines TRBV3-1 (or the pseudogene TRBV3-2) with TRBJ2-5; D might be TRBD2 (6 bases). The length of the CDR3 is 17 residues. CDR1 and CDR2 (germline): LGHDT, YNNKEL (reference sequence). V was trimmed by 1 base and J by 5 bases, leaving 20 bases between them. The CDR3, as DNA: TGTGCCAGCAGCCAAGTTCGCCCGGCGGGGCATGGGGAGACCCAGTACTTC. This gives the protein CASSQVRPAGHGETQYF.

This clone was seen a single time. The chain carries TRBV18 and TRBJ2-5; 9 bases align to TRBD1. The V and J ends lost 3 bases and 0 bases, in that order; junction bases with no gene match: 5. Germline V gene lookup returns CDR1 KGHSH and CDR2 LQKENI. This CDR3 comprises 16 residues. This CDR3 is CASSPQDRGNQETQYF. CDR3 in DNA: TGTGCCAGCTCACCTCAGGACAGGGGCAACCAAGAGACCCAGTACTTC.

The rearrangement uses TRBV9 and TRBJ2-3; 7 positions match TRBD2. From germline, CDR1 is SGDLS and CDR2 YYNGEE. After removal of 0 bases from V and 0 bases from J, the junction contained 7 bases not matched to a gene. The CDR3 has 17 amino acids. CDR3 DNA: TGTGCCAGCAGCGTAGGGGTAGCGGGTGATAGCACAGATACGCAGTATTTT. This encodes CASSVGVAGDSTDTQYF.

This chain uses TRBV6-2 or TRBV6-3 with TRBJ2-5; 9 positions match TRBD2. The CDR3 extends over 15 amino acids. Germline CDR1 reads MNHEY; CDR2 reads SVGEGT. V was clipped by 5 bases and J by 4 bases; unmatched bases: 8. CDR3 bases: TGTGCCAGCAGTCAATTAGCGGGAGTAGGAGAGACCCAGTACTTC. It translates to CASSQLAGVGETQYF.

The chain joins TRBV19 to TRBJ2-2; 7 bases line up with TRBD2. CDR1 is LNHDA, CDR2 SQIVND, per germline (reference sequence). V shed 3 bases, J shed 4 bases, and the junction held 5 bases outside the gene matches. The CDR3 totals 15 residues. For the CDR3, the DNA is TGTGCCAGTAGTATTGGTGGGAGGGCCACCGGGGAGCTGTTTTTT. It specifies CASSIGGRATGELFF.

Concerning this clone itself: Different DNA sequences within this sample yield the same CDR3. CDR3 in DNA: TGTGCCAGCAGCTTAGGCAGGAACACTGAAGCTTTCTTT. It encodes CASSLGRNTEAFF. The chain carries TRBV11-3 and TRBJ1-1; no reliable D call. CDR3 length: 13 residues. Trimming removed 1 base from V and 1 base from J, with 4 bases in between. Germline values: CDR1 SGHNT, CDR2 YENEEA.

The chain carries TRBV28 and TRBJ2-7, with a weak D call TRBD1 (7 bases). The CDR3 runs to 12 residues. Germline-derived CDR1 and CDR2 are MDHEN and SYDVKM. Trimming stripped 8 bases from V and 4 bases from J, with 12 bases between. Here the CDR3 reads CASAGQMYEQYF. CDR3 coding DNA: TGTGCCAGCGCGGGACAGATGTACGAGCAGTACTTC.

As DNA, the CDR3 is TGCGCCAGCAGCCCCACTAGCGGGAGTCCCCCCGGGGAGCTGTTTTTT. Its translation: CASSPTSGSPPGELFF. This sequence joins TRBV5-1 and TRBJ2-2, with 11 bases matching TRBD2. The CDR3 consists of 16 residues. With 4 bases clipped from V and 6 bases from J, the junction kept 8 bases outside the gene matches. Germline-derived CDR1 and CDR2 are SGHRS and YFSETQ.

V is TRBV2 and J is TRBJ1-2; maybe TRBD1 (5 bases). V lost 9 bases to trimming and J lost 2 bases, with 10 bases between them. The germline CDR1 and CDR2 sequences are SNHLY and FYNNEI. The CDR3 is made up of 12 amino acids. CDR3 amino acids: CASSQGNYGYTF. DNA of the CDR3: TGTGCCAGTTCCCAGGGAAACTATGGCTACACCTTC.

The rearrangement uses TRBV19 and TRBJ1-5; 8 bases are a match to TRBD1. Germline-derived CDR1 and CDR2 are LNHDA and SQIVND (reference sequence). V was clipped by 5 bases and J by 7 bases; unmatched bases: 10. CDR3 length: 15 amino acids. Here the CDR3 reads CASSARTGGGQPQHF. The CDR3 DNA reads as TGTGCCAGTAGTGCACGCACAGGGGGTGGGCAGCCCCAGCATTTT.

The J gene is TRBJ2-5, the V gene TRBV7-9, with D perhaps matching TRBD1 (5 bases). This CDR3 has 14 amino acids. Trimming cost V 1 base and J 4 bases, with 10 bases left between them. Germline assignment: CDR1 SEHNR and CDR2 FQNEAQ (reference sequence). The chain's CDR3 is CASSLVQGPETQYF. The CDR3 DNA reads as TGTGCCAGCAGCTTAGTCCAGGGTCCAGAGACCCAGTACTTC. Full variable domain (missing parts from reference TRBV7-9 and TRBJ2-5): DTGVSQNPRHKITKRGQNVTFRCDPISEHNRLYWYRQTLGQGPEFLTYFQNEAQLEKSRLLSDRFSAERPKGSFSTLEIQRTEQGDSAMYLCASSLVQGPETQYFGPGTRLLVL.

This clone was observed a single time. This chain joins TRBV7-2 and TRBJ1-6; D remains ambiguous. The CDR3 totals 16 residues. Germline CDR1 and CDR2: SGHTA and FQGNSA. V was clipped by 0 bases and J by 5 bases, with 11 bases between them. Written as DNA, the CDR3 is TGTGCCAGCAGCTTAGCAACAGCCTTAGATAATTCACCCCTCCACTTT. It is translated as CASSLATALDNSPLHF.

The rearrangement links TRBV11-2 to TRBJ1-2, with 8 bases matching TRBD1. Germline values: CDR1 SGHAT, CDR2 FQNNGV. Losses at the gene ends were 4 bases for V and 6 bases for J; bases not matched to a gene: 7. The CDR3 has 14 residues. The CDR3 protein is CASSYGQGYDGYTF. As DNA, the CDR3 is TGTGCCAGCAGCTACGGACAGGGATATGATGGCTACACCTTC.

The rearrangement uses TRBV19 and TRBJ2-3, with D possibly matching TRBD2 (5 bases). V gave up 6 bases and J gave up 3 bases, with 13 bases separating them. Per germline, CDR1 LNHDA and CDR2 SQIVND (reference sequence). This CDR3 contains 14 residues. As DNA, the CDR3 is TGTGCCAGTAGGAACCTCGGGGAGACAGATACGCAGTATTTT. Encoded protein: CASRNLGETDTQYF.

The rearrangement uses TRBV7-6 and TRBJ2-5; 7 bases line up with TRBD2. Germline V gives CDR1 SGHVS, CDR2 FNYEAQ. V shed 0 bases, J shed 2 bases, and the junction held 15 bases outside the gene matches. There are 19 residues in the CDR3. The CDR3 sequence is CASSLASGVGAGEQETQYF. CDR3 nucleotide sequence: TGTGCCAGCAGCTTAGCGTCTGGGGTCGGGGCGGGAGAACAAGAGACCCAGTACTTC. Complete variable domain (other parts from reference TRBV7-6 and TRBJ2-5): GAGVSQSPRYKVTKRGQDVALRCDPISGHVSLYWYRQALGQGPEFLTYFNYEAQQDKSGLPNDRFSAERPEGSISTLTIQRTEQRDSAMYRCASSLASGVGAGEQETQYFGPGTRLLVL.

This chain connects TRBV7-9 to TRBJ2-2; 8 positions agree with TRBD2. Trimming took 5 bases from V and 3 from J; bases not matched to a gene: 8. This CDR3 comprises 16 residues. Germline V lookup: CDR1 SEHNR, CDR2 FQNEAQ (reference sequence). The CDR3: CASSPRGGRDTGELFF. The CDR3 DNA reads as TGTGCCAGCAGCCCCCGGGGGGGGCGCGACACCGGGGAGCTGTTTTTT.

This chain joins TRBV28 and TRBJ2-7; 11 bases agree with TRBD1. After removal of 2 bases from V and 5 bases from J, the junction contained 8 bases not matched to a gene. This CDR3 has 16 residues. CDR1 is MDHEN and CDR2 is SYDVKM in the germline V gene. The CDR3 spells CASSLMLGQGVNEQYF. The CDR3 nucleotides are TGTGCCAGCAGTTTAATGTTGGGACAGGGGGTAAACGAGCAGTACTTC.